The next 19 T cell receptor beta chains were all read from a single sample in a study of blood T cell repertoires in COVID-19. Data came from immunoSEQ multiplex PCR; TCRdb stores just in-frame clones and leaves some out. The sample contains about 340,000 clones, 87% of which appear only once. Sequencing used peripheral blood. The receptor source for this set is a woman aged 50 to 65 with COVID-19, enrolled during active disease.

The chain recombines TRBV4-3 with TRBJ2-3, with 11 bases lining up with TRBD1. The CDR3 has 16 residues. Germline values: CDR1 LGHNA, CDR2 YSLEER. The ends lost 4 bases at V and 2 bases at J; junction bases unmatched: 5. The CDR3 spells CASSPRTGGPTDTQYF. Here the CDR3 DNA reads TGCGCCAGCAGCCCGAGGACAGGGGGCCCCACAGATACGCAGTATTTT.

This clone turned up a few times. The chain has TRBV5-1 and TRBJ2-1; 9 nucleotides match TRBD2. Unmatched junction bases numbered 0, after V lost 0 bases and J lost 2 bases. The CDR3 sequence is 15 residues long. Germline CDR1 and CDR2: SGHRS and YFSETQ. The CDR3 bases are TGCGCCAGCAGCTTGGGACTAGCGGCCTACAATGAGCAGTTCTTC. This sequence encodes CASSLGLAAYNEQFF.

In this sample, this clone turned up a few times. The chain joins TRBV19 to TRBJ1-5; D gene uncertain. Trimming shortened V by 7 bases and J by 3 bases, and 13 bases separated the two germline ends. This CDR3 is built from 14 residues. Germline V gene lookup returns CDR1 LNHDA and CDR2 SQIVND (reference sequence). CDR3 nucleotides: TGTGCCAGTAAAAGTCCTAAGTTCAATCAGCCCCAGCATTTT. Encoded protein: CASKSPKFNQPQHF.

A single count supports this clone. The gene calls are TRBV5-6 and TRBJ2-7; D possibly corresponds to TRBD1 (5 bases). The germline V gene has CDR1 SGHDT and CDR2 YYEEEE. This CDR3 region has 14 residues. The germline V and J ends were trimmed by 0 bases and 2 bases, with 9 bases remaining between them. The CDR3 sequence: CASSLGRVAYEQYF. The DNA of the CDR3 is TGTGCCAGCAGCTTGGGCAGGGTGGCCTACGAGCAGTACTTC.

V gene TRBV5-4 combines with J gene TRBJ2-1; D gene uncertain. CDR1 SGHNT and CDR2 YYREEE come from the germline V gene (reference sequence). This CDR3 spans 13 amino acids. The ends were cut back, 0 bases at V and 11 bases at J, with 12 bases in the middle. CDR3 residues: CASSLDRSVQQFF. In nucleotides, the CDR3 is TGTGCCAGCAGCTTGGACAGATCAGTCCAGCAGTTCTTC.

The V call is TRBV21-1, the J call TRBJ2-4; the table gives TRBD1 as D, unverified against the DNA. TRBV21-1 is deemed a pseudogene. This CDR3 comprises 17 residues. CDR3 coding DNA: TGTGCCAGCAGCAAAGCCCGAAGACAGGGGGAAGAAAACATTCAGTACTTC. Protein product: CASSKARRQGEENIQYF.

This chain uses TRBV5-1 with TRBJ2-7, with 8 nucleotides matching TRBD2. Looked up from germline, CDR1 is SGHRS and CDR2 is YFSETQ. The CDR3 loop spans 14 amino acids. With V trimmed by 5 bases and J by 0 bases, 4 bases remained unmatched. CDR3 in amino acids: CASRAGGPSYEQYF. CDR3 in DNA: TGCGCCAGCAGGGCGGGGGGTCCCTCCTACGAGCAGTACTTC.

In its sample, this clone was seen many times. The gene calls are TRBV6-5 and TRBJ1-1, with 9 bases identical to TRBD1. The V gene end was trimmed by 5 bases and the J gene end by 4 bases; junction bases not matched to a gene: 5. Germline values: CDR1 MNHEY, CDR2 SVGAGI. This CDR3 comprises 14 residues. The CDR3 here is CASSRQGGVTEAFF. The CDR3 DNA follows: TGTGCCAGCAGTCGACAGGGGGGGGTCACTGAAGCTTTCTTT.

The chain recombines TRBV18 with TRBJ2-7; 9 bases match TRBD1. The CDR3 is made up of 15 amino acids. The germline CDR1 and CDR2 sequences are KGHSH and LQKENI. With V trimmed by 2 bases and J by 3 bases, 5 bases remained unmatched. The CDR3 DNA follows: TGTGCCAGCTCACCATCCGGGACAGGGAACTACGAGCAGTACTTC. Residues: CASSPSGTGNYEQYF.

The chain links TRBV19 to TRBJ2-3, with 11 bases lining up with TRBD1. V lost 9 bases, J lost 2 bases, and 4 bases stayed unmatched. Germline V CDR1 and CDR2: LNHDA, SQIVND (reference sequence). This CDR3 comprises 14 residues. DNA for the CDR3: TGTGCCAGCCGGGACAGGGGGTCCACAGATACGCAGTATTTT. This encodes CASRDRGSTDTQYF. Variable domain in full (rest from reference TRBV19 and TRBJ2-3): DGGITQSPKYLFRKEGQNVTLSCEQNLNHDAMYWYRQDPGQGLRLIYYSQIVNDFQKGDIAEGYSVSREKKESFPLTVTSAQKNPTAFYLCASRDRGSTDTQYFGPGTRLTVL.

This chain uses TRBV11-1 with TRBJ2-1; 9 bases fit TRBD2. V was pared by 5 bases and J by 7 bases, with 9 bases of the junction left unmatched. The CDR3 is made up of 15 amino acids. From germline, CDR1 is SGHAT and CDR2 FQDESV (reference sequence). The CDR3 region is CASSPFGLARNEQFF. DNA for the CDR3: TGTGCCAGCAGCCCTTTCGGACTAGCGAGGAATGAGCAGTTCTTC.

This rearrangement joins TRBV10-3 to TRBJ1-5; D may be TRBD1 (6 bases). Per the germline V gene, CDR1 is ENHRY and CDR2 is SYGVKD. V lost 2 bases, J lost 10 bases, and 12 bases lay in between. CDR3 length: 13 amino acids. The CDR3 coding sequence is TGTGCCATCAGTGAGACCCAGGGGACACCCCAGCATTTT. The encoded protein is CAISETQGTPQHF.

The rearrangement uses TRBV18 and TRBJ2-1; maybe TRBD1 (6 bases). CDR1 is KGHSH and CDR2 is LQKENI in the germline V gene. V was shortened by 4 bases and J by 4 bases, with 14 bases between the two germline ends. This CDR3 spans 15 amino acids. This CDR3 is CASSLGQIIYNEQFF. In DNA, the CDR3 is TGTGCCAGCTCACTAGGACAGATTATATACAATGAGCAGTTCTTC.

This clone was observed a few times. This chain uses TRBV19 with TRBJ1-6; D is undetermined. Trimming stripped 5 bases from V and 7 bases from J, with 18 bases between. Per the germline V gene, CDR1 is LNHDA and CDR2 is SQIVND (reference sequence). The CDR3 is 16 residues long. CDR3 sequence: CASSWGGPRGNSPLHF. In DNA, the CDR3 is TGTGCCAGTAGTTGGGGAGGGCCCCGAGGAAATTCACCCCTCCACTTT.

With regard to this clone: A junction boundary mismatches the germline segment, possibly from a read error. The V and J genes are TRBV6-2 or TRBV6-3 and TRBJ2-7; tentative D call: TRBD2 (6 bases). This CDR3 contains 12 residues. Germline CDR1 and CDR2: MNHEY and SVGEGT. This CDR3 reads CASSSLSGERNF. The CDR3 coding sequence is TGTGCCAGCAGTTCCCTCTCGGGAGAGAGGAACTTC.

This clone was picked up a small number of times. V gene TRBV29-1 combines with J gene TRBJ2-7, with 8 bases that match TRBD1. The CDR3 extends over 13 amino acids. The V gene end was trimmed by 7 bases and the J gene end by 7 bases; junction bases not matched to a gene: 12. CDR1 is SQVTM and CDR2 is ANQGSEA in the germline V gene. The CDR3 reads CSGINGQGGEQYF. CDR3 bases: TGCAGCGGAATCAACGGACAGGGAGGAGAGCAGTACTTC.

The chain is built from TRBV27 and TRBJ2-5, with D perhaps matching TRBD1 (6 bases). Deletions cut 5 bases from V and 4 bases from J, with 14 bases between. Germline V gene sequence: CDR1 MNHEY, CDR2 SMNVEV (reference sequence). This CDR3 contains 14 residues. The CDR3 loop is CASSQGFRAETQYF. CDR3 DNA sequence: TGTGCCAGCAGTCAGGGGTTCCGGGCAGAGACCCAGTACTTC.

V usage is TRBV12-3 or TRBV12-4 and J usage is TRBJ1-1; D call uncertain. Trimming removed 3 bases at V and 3 bases at J, with 8 bases between. The CDR3 covers 13 residues. CDR3 nucleotide sequence: TGTGCCAGCAGTTTCGTCGCGGACACTGAAGCTTTCTTT. Its translation is CASSFVADTEAFF.

V and J are TRBV19 and TRBJ2-3; 15 positions match TRBD2. This CDR3 has 19 residues. Looked up from germline, CDR1 is LNHDA and CDR2 is SQIVND (reference sequence). V shed 5 bases and J 0 bases; nucleotides not matched to a gene: 9. CDR3 sequence (DNA): TGTGCCAGTAGTCTCAACGGACTAGCGGGAGGGCCAAGCACAGATACGCAGTATTTT. Its translation is CASSLNGLAGGPSTDTQYF.